This T cell receptor (beta chain) was recorded in a study of response to subunit inactivated influenza vaccine (dated by TCRdb to about 2018). Regarding the research as a whole: Deep quantitative profiling of the T cell receptor repertoire was used in the study to follow responses to a trivalent subunit inactivated influenza vaccine. On the study overall, not on this receptor specifically: The authors proposed that each seasonal influenza vaccination may bring in only a limited number of new T cells.

For this clonotype: The clone's antigen remains unknown. No much larger clonotype is one base removed from it; base qualities were not supplied.

Receptor libraries were prepared by RT-PCR. The data were produced on an Illumina HiSeq 2500. TCRdb took the public reads, trimmed them with fastp at Q25, ran MiXCR for clone calling and kept in-frame beta chains. Rows matching on CDR3 protein sequence are summarized as one entry with the most common DNA and genes. The sample profile shows about 800,000 distinct CDR3 sequences; around 20% of them were found once. The biggest ten clones account for more than 8.5% of the sample. The trim is 5 bases for V and 3 bases for J, with a gap of 14 bases between the germline ends. The CDR3 has 15 amino acids, counting the end cysteine and phenylalanine. Only the CDR3 DNA stays, 45 bases, in frame from base 1. Taken from the germline V gene, the CDR1 and CDR2 loops are SGHTA and FQGNSA.

The sequence came from a man aged 50-60 years who received an inactivated influenza vaccine. Donor details come from another sample of the same person, matched by shared clones. Rearrangement joined TRBV7-2 to TRBJ2-1, with a tentative D gene TRBD1 over 6 matching bases. The sample in question was PBMCs from blood, obtained 4 to 6 days after vaccination. The DNA sequence is TGTGCCAGCAGCCCAGACAGGTCTCTCTACAATGAGCAGTTCTTC. It translates as CASSPDRSLYNEQFF.